This TCR beta chain was observed in a study of T cell repertoires in cytomegalovirus infection. Findings and limits, study-wide: HLA-C-restricted TCR beta clonotypes specific for CMV led the ex vivo response.

One entry per CDR3 protein, called by TCRdb with MiXCR from the reads. The repertoire holds more than 150,000 distinct CDR3 sequences, under 20% seen once, with under 20% in the top ten. In this sample, this clonotype turned up a few times. As yet, its antigen is unknown. CDR3 length: 15 residues. Germline V gene data show CDR1 as MNHEY and CDR2 as SVGAGI. Trimming stripped 8 bases from V and 1 base from J, with 17 bases between. The receptor was isolated from a human donor in good health (CMV status not recorded). Some clones in this sample may be carry-over from other donors' samples. Sequencing was performed on CD8+ T cells from PBMCs. The chain is built from TRBV6-5 and TRBJ1-1; the D gene is possibly TRBD1 (5 bases). In DNA, the CDR3 is TGTGCCAGCGGAGGACATCATAGCAAGAACACTGAAGCTTTCTTT. It is translated as CASGGHHSKNTEAFF.